The rows below give T cell receptor beta chains drawn from one sample of a study of blood T cell repertoires in COVID-19. TCRdb's copy holds only in-frame clones and misses some; the assay was immunoSEQ multiplex PCR. The table lists some 280,000 clones, just over 85% of them singletons. Sequenced input: peripheral blood. These receptors were taken from a woman aged 25 to 39 with active or convalescent COVID-19. The CDR3 runs from the conserved cysteine through the conserved F or W. A D gene is named only where the DNA matches it firmly. Not every row has a clone size; where given, it reads once, few, many or a size class.

clone_size: NA
v_call: TRBV6-2/TRBV6-3
j_call: TRBJ1-5
d_call: TRBD1
cdr3_aa: CASSSGTDNQPQHF
cdr3_nt: TGTGCCAGCAGTTCCGGGACAGACAATCAGCCCCAGCATTTT

clone_size: NA
v_call: TRBV7-2
j_call: TRBJ1-2
d_call: TRBD1
cdr3_aa: CASSPGQGASLNYGYTF
cdr3_nt: TGTGCCAGCAGCCCAGGACAGGGGGCCTCATTAAACTATGGCTACACCTTC

clone_size: NA
v_call: TRBV7-9
j_call: TRBJ1-1
d_call: NA
cdr3_aa: CASSLATFMNTEAFF
cdr3_nt: TGTGCCAGCAGCTTAGCGACTTTCATGAACACTGAAGCTTTCTTT

clone_size: NA
v_call: TRBV2
j_call: TRBJ1-3
d_call: TRBD1
cdr3_aa: CASSVETGAGNTIYF
cdr3_nt: TGTGCCAGCAGTGTAGAGACAGGGGCTGGAAACACCATATATTTT

clone_size: NA
v_call: TRBV4-1
j_call: TRBJ2-7
d_call: TRBD1
cdr3_aa: CASSDPGQVYEQYF
cdr3_nt: TGCGCCAGCAGCGATCCGGGACAGGTCTACGAGCAGTACTTC

clone_size: NA
v_call: TRBV5-8
j_call: TRBJ1-5
d_call: TRBD1
cdr3_aa: CASSSPRDRTVFSNQPQHF
cdr3_nt: TGTGCCAGCAGCTCCCCGCGGGACAGGACTGTTTTTAGCAATCAGCCCCAGCATTTT

clone_size: NA
v_call: TRBV10-1
j_call: TRBJ1-6
d_call: NA
cdr3_aa: CASHRSIPSPLHF
cdr3_nt: TGCGCCAGCCATAGGAGCATCCCCTCACCCCTCCACTTT

clone_size: NA
v_call: TRBV27
j_call: TRBJ2-7
d_call: NA
cdr3_aa: CASSLSGTRGHEQYF
cdr3_nt: TGTGCCAGCAGTCTCTCGGGGACAAGGGGCCACGAGCAGTACTTC

clone_size: NA
v_call: TRBV11-3
j_call: TRBJ2-1
d_call: NA
cdr3_aa: CASSLGTASADNEQFF
cdr3_nt: TGTGCCAGCAGCTTAGGTACGGCTAGCGCCGACAATGAGCAGTTCTTC

clone_size: NA
v_call: TRBV7-9
j_call: TRBJ1-1
d_call: TRBD1
cdr3_aa: CASSLGQGALTEAFF
cdr3_nt: TGTGCCAGCAGCTTAGGACAGGGGGCGCTTACTGAAGCTTTCTTT

clone_size: NA
v_call: TRBV10-3
j_call: TRBJ1-4
d_call: TRBD1
cdr3_aa: CAAAGTANEKLFF
cdr3_nt: TGTGCCGCCGCCGGGACAGCGAATGAAAAACTGTTTTTT

clone_size: NA
v_call: TRBV6-5
j_call: TRBJ2-3
d_call: TRBD2
cdr3_aa: CASRGLAADTQYF
cdr3_nt: TGTGCCAGCAGGGGACTAGCGGCAGATACGCAGTATTTT

clone_size: NA
v_call: TRBV9
j_call: TRBJ1-1
d_call: NA
cdr3_aa: CASSETGLNTEAFF
cdr3_nt: TGTGCCAGCAGCGAAACAGGACTGAACACTGAAGCTTTCTTT

clone_size: NA
v_call: TRBV7-9
j_call: TRBJ1-2
d_call: NA
cdr3_aa: CASSSTGIDKDGYTF
cdr3_nt: TGTGCCAGCAGCTCTACAGGGATAGATAAGGATGGCTACACCTTC

clone_size: NA
v_call: TRBV7-2
j_call: TRBJ2-7
d_call: TRBD2
cdr3_aa: CASSLDSGGMWEQYF
cdr3_nt: TGTGCCAGCAGCTTAGATAGCGGGGGGATGTGGGAGCAGTACTTC

clone_size: NA
v_call: TRBV7-9
j_call: TRBJ2-3
d_call: NA
cdr3_aa: CASSPDGLGSPTDTQYF
cdr3_nt: TGTGCCAGCAGCCCAGACGGCCTGGGTAGCCCCACAGATACGCAGTATTTT

clone_size: few
v_call: TRBV7-2
j_call: TRBJ2-3
d_call: TRBD2
cdr3_aa: CASSLGGGAGDTQYF
cdr3_nt: TGTGCCAGCAGCTTAGGCGGGGGGGCTGGAGATACGCAGTATTTT

clone_size: NA
v_call: TRBV6-5
j_call: TRBJ2-1
d_call: NA
cdr3_aa: CASSRTGERSNEQFF
cdr3_nt: TGTGCCAGCAGTCGAACGGGGGAGCGGTCCAATGAGCAGTTCTTC

clone_size: NA
v_call: TRBV5-1
j_call: TRBJ2-7
d_call: TRBD2
cdr3_aa: CASSQGLAGAGEQYF
cdr3_nt: TGCGCCAGCAGCCAGGGACTAGCGGGGGCGGGTGAGCAGTACTTC

clone_size: NA
v_call: TRBV6-6
j_call: TRBJ1-3
d_call: TRBD1
cdr3_aa: CASSYPQGAGNTIYF
cdr3_nt: TGTGCCAGCAGTTACCCTCAGGGGGCTGGAAACACCATATATTTT

clone_size: NA
v_call: TRBV4-1
j_call: TRBJ1-4
d_call: NA
cdr3_aa: CASSPWATSSTNEKLFF
cdr3_nt: TGCGCCAGCAGCCCCTGGGCCACCTCCTCCACTAATGAAAAACTGTTTTTT

clone_size: NA
v_call: TRBV6-5
j_call: TRBJ2-6
d_call: TRBD1
cdr3_aa: CASRRQGGANVLTF
cdr3_nt: TGTGCCAGCAGGAGACAGGGAGGGGCCAACGTCCTGACTTTC

clone_size: once
v_call: TRBV9
j_call: TRBJ2-3
d_call: TRBD1
cdr3_aa: CASSVGTGFTDTQYF
cdr3_nt: TGTGCCAGCAGCGTAGGGACAGGGTTCACAGATACGCAGTATTTT

clone_size: NA
v_call: TRBV5-1
j_call: TRBJ1-2
d_call: NA
cdr3_aa: CASSWGTGNYGYTF
cdr3_nt: TGCGCCAGCAGCTGGGGAACGGGGAACTATGGCTACACCTTC

clone_size: NA
v_call: TRBV19
j_call: TRBJ1-2
d_call: TRBD1
cdr3_aa: CASSPDRGSLYGYTF
cdr3_nt: TGTGCCAGTAGTCCCGACAGGGGGTCCCTCTATGGCTACACCTTC

clone_size: NA
v_call: TRBV5-8
j_call: TRBJ1-6
d_call: TRBD1
cdr3_aa: CASTTTGGGWNNSPLHF
cdr3_nt: TGTGCCAGCACGACGACAGGGGGAGGATGGAATAATTCACCCCTCCACTTT

clone_size: NA
v_call: TRBV18
j_call: TRBJ1-1
d_call: NA
cdr3_aa: CASSESGIKNTEAFF
cdr3_nt: TGTGCCAGCTCAGAGTCCGGGATAAAGAACACTGAAGCTTTCTTT

clone_size: NA
v_call: TRBV7-2
j_call: TRBJ2-5
d_call: NA
cdr3_aa: CASSPERPPQYF
cdr3_nt: TGTGCCAGCAGCCCCGAGCGGCCCCCCCAGTACTTC

clone_size: NA
v_call: TRBV10-3
j_call: TRBJ1-2
d_call: NA
cdr3_aa: CAISEGGGAASGDYGYTF
cdr3_nt: TGTGCCATCAGTGAGGGAGGGGGGGCTGCTTCGGGAGACTATGGCTACACCTTC

clone_size: NA
v_call: TRBV19
j_call: TRBJ1-1
d_call: NA
cdr3_aa: CASSINRNTEAFF
cdr3_nt: TGTGCCAGTAGTATAAACAGGAACACTGAAGCTTTCTTT

clone_size: NA
v_call: TRBV7-2
j_call: TRBJ2-3
d_call: NA
cdr3_aa: CASRATRVSTDTQYF
cdr3_nt: TGTGCCAGCAGGGCTACTAGAGTTAGCACAGATACGCAGTATTTT

clone_size: once
v_call: TRBV30
j_call: TRBJ2-7
d_call: NA
cdr3_aa: CAWSVQSGTEQYF
cdr3_nt: TGTGCCTGGAGTGTACAGTCAGGTACGGAGCAGTACTTC

clone_size: NA
v_call: TRBV5-6
j_call: TRBJ1-1
d_call: TRBD1
cdr3_aa: CASSFIDRDGTEAFF
cdr3_nt: TGTGCCAGCAGCTTTATTGACAGGGACGGCACTGAAGCTTTCTTT

clone_size: NA
v_call: TRBV10-3
j_call: TRBJ2-3
d_call: TRBD1
cdr3_aa: CAIRRGDRLTDTQYF
cdr3_nt: TGTGCCATCAGGAGAGGGGACAGACTGACAGATACGCAGTATTTT

clone_size: NA
v_call: TRBV19
j_call: TRBJ1-3
d_call: NA
cdr3_aa: CASRRRNSGNTIYF
cdr3_nt: TGTGCCAGTAGGAGGAGGAACTCTGGAAACACCATATATTTT